This T cell receptor (beta chain) was sequenced during a study of early T cells in non-severe SARS-CoV-2 infection. General study results and limits: In VDJdb matching, anti-spike CD8 responses were favored while private and CD4 specificities went missing.

Germline CDR1 reads PRHDT; CDR2 reads FYEKMQ (reference sequence). V gave up 3 bases and J gave up 3 bases; unmatched junction bases: 2. The CDR3 runs 14 residues. In this sample, this clonotype turned up many times. The antigen is unknown. Attachment of unique molecular identifiers to individual cDNA molecules was performed. MiXCR, run by TCRdb on the 5' RACE reads, gives a single entry per CDR3 protein. This table has 60,000 to 90,000 distinct CDR3 sequences, less than 20% appearing once. V is TRBV13 and J is TRBJ2-1, with TRBD2 matching over 7 bases. This TCR was sampled from an adult who was a healthcare worker with PCR-confirmed SARS-CoV-2 infection or an uninfected control (not recorded which). Sequencing was carried out using whole blood. CDR3 sequence reads: CASSLRDYYNEQFF. The CDR3 nucleotides are TGTGCCAGCAGCTTGCGGGACTACTACAATGAGCAGTTCTTC.